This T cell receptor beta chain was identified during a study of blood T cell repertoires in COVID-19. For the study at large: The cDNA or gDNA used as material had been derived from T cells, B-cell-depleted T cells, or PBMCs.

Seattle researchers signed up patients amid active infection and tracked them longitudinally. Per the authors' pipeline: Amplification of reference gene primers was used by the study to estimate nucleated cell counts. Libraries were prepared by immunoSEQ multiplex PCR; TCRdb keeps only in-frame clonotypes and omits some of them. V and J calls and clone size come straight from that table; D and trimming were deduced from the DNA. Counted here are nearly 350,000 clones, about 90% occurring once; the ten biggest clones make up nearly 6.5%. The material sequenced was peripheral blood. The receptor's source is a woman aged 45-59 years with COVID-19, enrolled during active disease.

The CDR3 loop is CAWKVGRTNTEAFF. The CDR3 region has the DNA TGTGCCTGGAAGGTCGGGAGAACCAACACTGAAGCTTTCTTT. J is TRBJ1-1 and V is TRBV30; D gene unclear. V was trimmed by 4 bases and J by 2 bases, leaving 14 bases between them. Germline V CDR1 and CDR2: GTSNPN, SVGIG (reference sequence). The CDR3 runs to 14 residues.